Shown below are 22 T cell receptor beta chains from a single sample sequenced in a study of blood T cell repertoires in COVID-19. Repertoires were generated with immunoSEQ multiplex PCR, while TCRdb's copy carries only in-frame clones and drops some. The data hold over 40,000 clones, with around nine tenths observed a single time. Sequenced: peripheral blood. The receptors were sampled from a human donor in a cohort sampled during active COVID-19.

V gene TRBV4-1 combines with J gene TRBJ2-3; 14 bases agree with TRBD2. J lost 1 base, V lost 5 bases, and 8 bases had no gene match. Germline lookup yields CDR1 MGHRA and CDR2 YSYEKL. The CDR3 runs 18 residues. CDR3 amino acids: CASSRIGTSGSGTDTQYF. CDR3 nucleotide sequence: TGCGCCAGCAGCAGAATCGGGACTAGCGGGAGCGGCACAGATACGCAGTATTTT.

V and J are TRBV28 and TRBJ1-2; 9 bases agree with TRBD1. The CDR3 extends over 16 amino acids. J gave up 4 bases and V 3 bases, and 9 bases lay outside the gene matches. Germline V gene lookup returns CDR1 MDHEN and CDR2 SYDVKM. The CDR3 sequence is CASSFSIGTGTYGYTF. The CDR3, as DNA: TGTGCCAGCAGTTTCTCCATCGGGACAGGGACCTATGGCTACACCTTC.

The chain joins TRBV30 to TRBJ1-2; D possibly corresponds to TRBD1 (5 bases). CDR3 size: 14 residues. Germline CDR1 and CDR2: GTSNPN and SVGIG (reference sequence). The V gene lost 0 bases and the J gene lost 4 bases, with 12 bases spanning the gap. In nucleotides, the CDR3 is TGTGCCTGGAGTGTATGGGGGGGATTCTATGGCTACACCTTC. This translates into CAWSVWGGFYGYTF.

The V and J genes are TRBV18 and TRBJ2-1; the match to TRBD2 covers 11 bases. Trimming cost V 3 bases and J 6 bases; bases outside gene matches: 1. The CDR3 spans 14 residues. Germline lookup yields CDR1 KGHSH and CDR2 LQKENI. This CDR3 reads CASSPGLAGNEQFF. As DNA, the CDR3 is TGTGCCAGCTCACCTGGACTAGCGGGCAATGAGCAGTTCTTC.

The chain joins TRBV2 to TRBJ2-5; the D is unclear. Per germline, CDR1 SNHLY and CDR2 FYNNEI. Trimming took 2 bases from V and 5 from J, leaving 6 bases between them. The CDR3 loop spans 12 amino acids. The CDR3 DNA follows: TGTGCCAGCAGTGAACGTCCCGAGACCCAGTACTTC. Translation gives CASSERPETQYF.

This clone was found once. The chain has TRBV6-5 and TRBJ2-3, with 7 bases fitting TRBD1. Unmatched junction bases numbered 7, after V lost 4 bases and J lost 0 bases. Germline V gene lookup returns CDR1 MNHEY and CDR2 SVGAGI. The CDR3 runs to 16 residues. Here the CDR3 reads CASSSSGTASTDTQYF. The CDR3 DNA sequence: TGTGCCAGCAGTTCTTCTGGGACAGCTAGCACAGATACGCAGTATTTT.

The chain links TRBV5-8 to TRBJ2-7; D possibly corresponds to TRBD2 (6 bases). This CDR3 comprises 14 residues. Trimming shortened V by 6 bases and J by 0 bases, and 13 bases separated the two germline ends. Germline lookup yields CDR1 SGHTS and CDR2 YDEGEE. The CDR3 here is CASTPRRGSYEQYF. The CDR3 region has the DNA TGTGCCAGCACCCCAAGGAGGGGCTCCTACGAGCAGTACTTC.

The V gene is TRBV15, the J gene TRBJ1-3, with a weak D call TRBD1 (6 bases). Trimming stripped 1 base from V and 3 bases from J, with 10 bases between. Germline CDR1 LNHNV, CDR2 YYDKDF (reference sequence). The CDR3 spans 15 residues. DNA of the CDR3: TGTGCCACCAGCAGAGGGGGGCAGGTTGGAAACACCATATATTTT. Protein: CATSRGGQVGNTIYF.

This rearrangement joins TRBV14 to TRBJ2-3; 12 bases fit TRBD2. CDR3 length: 15 residues. J lost 4 bases, V lost 4 bases, and 3 bases had no gene match. Germline lookup yields CDR1 SGHDN and CDR2 FVKESK. In DNA form, the CDR3 reads TGTGCCAGCAGCCTCTCTAGCGGGGGGGCAGATACGCAGTATTTT. It is translated as CASSLSSGGADTQYF.

The chain joins TRBV10-3 to TRBJ2-7; maybe TRBD1 (8 bases). The CDR3 totals 14 residues. Germline V gene sequence: CDR1 ENHRY, CDR2 SYGVKD. V dropped 7 bases and J dropped 1 base, with 14 bases sitting between them. The CDR3: CAIKRDRTSYEQYV. In DNA, the CDR3 is TGTGCCATCAAGCGGGACAGGACTTCCTACGAGCAGTACGTC.

This chain joins TRBV19 and TRBJ1-1; D uncertain. Trimming pared 5 bases from V and 5 bases from J, leaving 18 bases between. Germline V lookup: CDR1 LNHDA, CDR2 SQIVND (reference sequence). The CDR3 length is 15 residues. CDR3 bases: TGTGCCAGTAGTCCGCCCGGGAGGGCTAGTACTGAAGCTTTCTTT. Translating it yields CASSPPGRASTEAFF.

The rearrangement uses TRBV9 and TRBJ2-5, with a weak D call TRBD1 (6 bases). The germline CDR1 and CDR2 sequences are SGDLS and YYNGEE. This CDR3 has 13 residues. The ends were cut back, 2 bases at V and 2 bases at J, with 7 bases in the middle. CDR3 amino acids: CASSVTGQETQYF. The CDR3 bases are TGTGCCAGCAGCGTTACAGGGCAAGAGACCCAGTACTTC. The whole variable domain, remainder taken from reference TRBV9 and TRBJ2-5, is DSGVTQTPKHLITATGQRVTLRCSPRSGDLSVYWYQQSLDQGLQFLIQYYNGEERAKGNILERFSAQQFPDLHSELNLSSLELGDSALYFCASSVTGQETQYFGPGTRLLVL.

CDR3 region: CASSLMAGDYEQYV. The DNA of the CDR3 is TGTGCCAGCAGCTTGATGGCCGGGGACTACGAGCAGTACGTC. The V call is TRBV5-4, the J call TRBJ2-7; perhaps TRBD2 as D (5 bases). Looked up from germline, CDR1 is SGHNT and CDR2 is YYREEE (reference sequence). The V end was cut by 1 base, the J end by 3 bases, with 11 bases between. The CDR3 length is 14 residues.

V and J are TRBV29-1 and TRBJ2-5, with D perhaps TRBD1 (6 bases). This CDR3 has 14 residues. V lost 4 bases and J 1 base, leaving 13 bases between the germline ends. CDR1 SQVTM and CDR2 ANQGSEA come from the germline V gene. The CDR3 here is CSVGTGHPQETQYF. The DNA for the CDR3 is TGCAGCGTTGGGACGGGACACCCCCAAGAGACCCAGTACTTC.

This chain links TRBV3-1 (or the pseudogene TRBV3-2) with TRBJ2-7; 15 bases line up with TRBD2. The junction had 6 bases not matched to a gene; V was cut back by 6 bases and J by 3 bases. In germline, CDR1 is LGHDT, CDR2 YNNKEL (reference sequence). This CDR3 contains 16 residues. CDR3 nucleotide sequence: TGTGCCAGCAGTCCAGGACTAGCGGGGGGGCTCTACGAGCAGTACTTC. It yields the protein CASSPGLAGGLYEQYF.

V and J are TRBV18 and TRBJ1-1; D is perhaps TRBD1 (6 bases). Looked up from germline, CDR1 is KGHSH and CDR2 is LQKENI. Trimming cost V 1 base and J 5 bases, with 11 bases left between them. The CDR3 runs 14 residues. Here the CDR3 reads CASSPLGGGTEAFF. The DNA of the CDR3 is TGTGCCAGCTCACCACTAGGGGGTGGGACTGAAGCTTTCTTT.

This clone was counted a single time. The chain carries TRBV6-2 or TRBV6-3 and TRBJ2-1, with TRBD2 identical over 14 bases. Germline CDR1 reads MNHEY; CDR2 reads SVGEGT. The junction had 5 bases not matched to a gene; V was cut back by 4 bases and J by 6 bases. The CDR3 contains 16 residues. Here the CDR3 reads CASSSRLAGGPNEQFF. The CDR3 DNA reads as TGTGCCAGCAGTTCCAGACTAGCGGGGGGGCCCAATGAGCAGTTCTTC.

This chain links TRBV12-5 with TRBJ2-5; D gene uncertain. Germline V gene sequence: CDR1 LGHNT, CDR2 FRNRAP. V lost 5 bases to trimming and J lost 5 bases, with 6 bases between them. This CDR3 has 11 amino acids. As DNA, the CDR3 is TGTGCTAGTGGTCTTACTGAGACCCAGTACTTC. This codes for CASGLTETQYF.

The rearrangement links TRBV25-1 to TRBJ1-6; D is ambiguous. Germline CDR1 is MGHDK and CDR2 is SYGVNS. The CDR3 is 13 residues long. Trimming removed 4 bases at V and 7 bases at J, with 8 bases between. The CDR3 DNA reads TGTGCCAGCAGTGGGGCGATGAATTCACCCCTCCACTTT. As protein: CASSGAMNSPLHF.

The chain combines TRBV4-3 with TRBJ2-3, with a possible D match to TRBD2 (6 bases). V dropped 0 bases and J dropped 2 bases, with 12 bases sitting between them. Germline assignment: CDR1 LGHNA and CDR2 YSLEER. CDR3 length: 16 amino acids. CDR3 sequence reads: CASSQEIGEVTDTQYF. CDR3 nucleotide sequence: TGCGCCAGCAGCCAAGAGATAGGGGAGGTCACAGATACGCAGTATTTT.

This clone was detected a few times. Written as DNA, the CDR3 is TGCGCCAGCAGCTTGGCCGGGAATCAGCCCCAGCATTTT. Encoded protein: CASSLAGNQPQHF. The chain is built from TRBV5-1 and TRBJ1-5; D ambiguous. V was shortened by 0 bases and J by 4 bases, with 5 bases between the two germline ends. This CDR3 has 13 amino acids. Germline V CDR1 and CDR2: SGHRS, YFSETQ.

V usage is TRBV18 and J usage is TRBJ2-7; TRBD2 aligns across 13 bases. Trimming cost V 3 bases and J 4 bases; bases outside gene matches: 6. Germline-derived CDR1 and CDR2 are KGHSH and LQKENI. This CDR3 is 16 amino acids long. CDR3 nucleotide sequence: TGTGCCAGCTCACCGGAAGGACTAGCGGGGGTTTACGAGCAGTACGTC. Encoded protein: CASSPEGLAGVYEQYV.